Reported below is one T cell receptor (beta chain). This clone's antigen is unknown. No per-base quality is available; no much larger clone lies one base away. Receptor amplification or capture employed the immunoSEQ multiplex PCR assay. The multiplex PCR relied on a mix of 60 forward primers for TCR Vbeta segments and 13 reverse primers for TCR Jbeta segments. The CDR3 region of rearranged TCR beta genes was amplified from genomic DNA with a multiplex PCR assay. The Illumina HiSeq System was used to sequence the amplified TCR beta libraries as 87-base-pair reads. Concerning the study's data processing: A later analysis counted tens of millions of unique TCR beta chains across the 640 or so repertoires, and 9 million to 14 million of these chains were shared by at least two donors. Raw reads were error-corrected and collapsed into unique sequences with a nearest-neighbor algorithm that merged closely related sequences to remove PCR and sequencing errors. To assign V, D and J gene segments, CDR3 sequences were aligned to IMGT reference sequences. For a sequence to be retained, a match of at least six nucleotides to both a V gene segment and a J gene segment was required. A rearrangement was called productive if the CDR3 had no stop codons and remained in frame with V and J, and every other rearrangement was called non-productive. Following IMGT convention, CDR3 was defined as the stretch from the second conserved V-encoded cysteine to the conserved J-encoded phenylalanine. The earlier analysis of 587 of the donors excluded sequences that lacked an unambiguous match to a single V gene segment. In an earlier analysis of more than 500 of the donors, a V segment was called functional when productive rearrangements were above 56.7%, and segregating when the standard deviation between donors exceeded 5%. A statistical classification framework was developed to diagnose cytomegalovirus status using the catalog of TCR beta chain sequences. In a later analysis, TCR nucleotide sequences were compared against IMGT/GENE-DB human TR gene sequences so that V and J genes could be assigned. The TCRdist pipeline was used in a later analysis to assign CDR3 sequences and most-parsimonious VDJ recombination scenarios. A later analysis defined each TCR beta chain by its CDR3 amino acid sequence plus V-gene family, and excluded reads lacking a unique V-gene family. In a later analysis, fewer than 600 highly shared, low-generation-probability nucleotide sequences were removed to address suspected cross-contamination and a sequencing artifact. In a later analysis, a clonal expansion index for each public chain was calculated from normalized within-repertoire ranks of inferred template counts. Generation probabilities in a later analysis came from a VDJ recombination model fitted to out-of-frame rearrangements, and those results were checked against IGoR. In a later analysis, hypergeometric tests were used to score TCR-TCR, TCR-HLA and TCR-CMV co-occurrence, with a repertoire-size bias correction applied to TCR pairs. False discovery rates were estimated in a later analysis by permuting HLA or CMV assignments 20 times. In a later analysis, co-occurring TCRs were grouped with DBSCAN, and TCRdist sequence similarity was added when clustering was performed within HLA-allele-positive subsets. For co-occurrence clustering, repertoires with fewer than 30,000 or more than 120,000 public chains were excluded, along with roughly 5 repertoires with anomalous nucleotide sharing. Sourced from immuneACCESS, this table was stored by TCRdb with only in-frame sequences that have V and J called. A share of the clones is absent; for the studies checked, an unresolved V gene accounts for under half, and the remainder has no known explanation. For V, J and clone size, that table is used; D and trimming come from the DNA. The sample table holds some 100,000 clones, of which approximately 75% were seen once. Roughly 3% of the sample belongs to the ten largest clones.

The CDR3 measures 14 amino acids from cysteine to phenylalanine. Only the CDR3 part of the read is kept: 42 bases, read in frame from the first base. V is cut by 6 bases and J by 7 bases, and the space between the germline ends is 17 bases. The germline V gene gives CDR1 as SGHTS and CDR2 as YDEGEE. The sample comes from a study of cytomegalovirus exposure and HLA in healthy donors listed by TCRdb under 2017. Looking at the study overall: According to an earlier analysis of a few hundred of the donors, about 179 million T cells yielded over 90 million unique TCR beta sequences and approximately 300 Gb of sequence data. An early release covering just under 650 HLA-typed donors comprised about 300 gigabases of sequencing data and 85 million or so unique TCR sequences. The genetic ancestry cluster associated with self-reported Caucasian donors included 65% to 90% of the approximately 410 genotyped donors. The aim of the study was to test whether cataloging public T cell receptors could identify signatures of past pathogen exposure. Using immunosequencing, the study profiled T cell repertoires from approximately 700 subjects and related those repertoires to cytomegalovirus serostatus. A separate validation cohort of approximately 130 different subjects was used in addition to the approximately 670-subject first cohort. High-throughput TCR immunosequencing, statistical association of individual TCRs with disease status, and machine learning were combined to predict cytomegalovirus infection status. In a later analysis, previously published TCR beta repertoires from more than 500 donors were re-analyzed and high-resolution HLA genotyping was added so that TCR occurrence patterns could be studied. Rather than drawing on any new phenotypic data, the later analysis identified candidate immune exposures from TCR beta sequences and the way those sequences occurred across donors. In an earlier analysis of 587 of the donors, high-throughput TCR beta sequencing was used to judge whether each TCR beta V gene segment behaved as functional or pseudogenic. Donor age, sex, ethnicity and CMV serostatus were collected together with the repertoire data. A later genetic analysis took genome-wide SNP genotypes for about 65% of the roughly 670 donors and used that subset as a discovery cohort. Every repertoire in the discovery cohort had been generated on one and the same sequencing platform. Both class I and class II loci were covered by HLA typing, at four-digit resolution. The number of donors typed differed by locus, with about 629-630 for A, B, C, DRB1 and DQB1, 522 for DQA1, some 570 for DPA1, and some 440 for DPB1. Several DR-DQ haplotypes were handled as single units for association and clustering because linkage in the cohort was strong. Across approximately 400 genotyped donors of the cohort, an average of about 220,000 unique TCR beta nucleotide sequences per donor were sequenced, and roughly 20% of those sequences were non-productive. The full study reports these points: The classifier was reported to diagnose cytomegalovirus status with high specificity and sensitivity in both the original and validation cohorts. Most TCR sequences were observed very rarely across donors, whereas some public TCRs were present in many individuals. V-gene and J-gene trimming of TCR beta chains was associated with a missense DCLRE1C variant in a later genetic analysis, and the association was replicated in an independent cohort. Because HLA typing was missing for some donors at each locus, association tests included only the typed subset. Linkage disequilibrium might explain the correlated functional status among segregating V segments, but an unknown experimental factor could not be ruled out. According to a later analysis, most CMV-associated TCR beta chains appeared to be HLA-restricted, and the HLA associations seemed to be driven largely by CMV exposure. The authors suggested that the approach could potentially be extended to other disease states and immunological phenotypes. Only TCR beta chains were sequenced in this cohort, and the absence of alpha or paired-chain data limited detectable features. In a later analysis, HLA-associated TCR beta chains showed more clonal expansion and lower generation probabilities than non-associated chains that were equally common. CMV serostatus was the only immune exposure information available for the cohort. In vitro tests confirmed that a few of the cytomegalovirus-associated TCR beta chains recognize cytomegalovirus antigens. A later analysis associated 16,951 TCR beta sequences with specific HLA alleles at a false discovery rate of 0.05. Several of the top co-occurrence clusters appeared to be linked to parvovirus B19, influenza, CMV and Epstein-Barr virus, according to a later analysis. The study gave a list of 150 to 200 TCR beta chains associated with cytomegalovirus. The sequencing pipeline was judged likely to have produced a cluster of highly shared sequence variants as a technical artifact. In an earlier analysis of under 600 of the donors, most TCR beta V segments were observed in productive rearrangements about 90% or about 30% of the time, broadly matching IMGT annotations. Assigning TCR associations to individual alleles was difficult when HLA alleles, especially DR and DQ, strongly co-occurred. The earlier analysis of approximately 560 of the donors excluded roughly 17 rarely observed V segments, including chromosome 9 orphons, because counts were too low. The 87-base-pair reads could not distinguish some IMGT-functional V segments, including TRBV6-2 and TRBV6-3, so those segments were excluded. Presence/absence analyses assumed roughly uniform sequencing depth across donors, an assumption that may not hold. A further reported finding was that TCR beta sequences accurately predicted the HLA-A and HLA-B alleles for most subjects in the first cohort. According to a later analysis, TCR association rates differed among HLA loci, with DRB1 alleles showing the most associated TCRs and HLA-C alleles showing the fewest. Compared with the approximately 720-donor mean, donors in an Asian-associated ancestry cluster had fewer N-insertions in productive TCRs, according to a later genetic analysis.

The cohort was made up of roughly 670 healthy bone marrow donors. At the time of sampling, every cohort member was nominally healthy, though immune exposures that went unrecorded were likely present. The donor tested CMV seropositive, placing the donor among the 250 to 350 seropositive members of the cohort. A peripheral blood sample was collected from each donor, and TCR beta sequencing was performed on peripheral blood mononuclear cells. Genomic DNA was extracted from the blood cell samples with the Qiagen DNeasy Blood Extraction Kit. The clonotype was recovered from a female donor in good health and CMV-seropositive. Source material: PBMCs. Recombination joined TRBV5-8 with TRBJ1-5; no D gene can be assigned with confidence. CDR3 region: CASTAIEVGQPQHF. Read as DNA, the sequence is TGTGCCAGCACAGCAATCGAGGTTGGACAGCCCCAGCATTTT. The variable domain in full, with residues beyond the CDR3 obtained from the reference TRBV5-8 and TRBJ1-5 genes, is EAGVTQSPTHLIKTRGQQATLRCSPISGHTSVYWYQQALGLGLQFLLWYDEGEERNRGNFPPRFSGRQFPNYSSELNVNALELEDSALYLCASTAIEVGQPQHFGDGTRLSIL.